The present entry profiles one T cell receptor beta chain with its context. The sample originates from a study of blood T cell repertoires in COVID-19. Study background: Samples came from the United States, Italy and Spain, spanning acute and convalescent COVID-19. In each case, the material was cDNA or gDNA derived from T cells, B-cell-depleted T cells, or PBMCs.

V shed 2 bases, J shed 4 bases, and the junction held 7 bases outside the gene matches. CDR1 SGHTA and CDR2 FQGNSA come from the germline V gene. This CDR3 has 16 amino acids. Authors' methods: Estimation of nucleated cell counts relied on the amplification of reference gene primers. Some clones are missing from TCRdb's copy, which holds only in-frame ones; the method was immunoSEQ multiplex PCR. That table gives V, J and clone size, and the DNA gave D and trimming. The data contain 150,000 to 200,000 clones, approximately 90% of them singletons. The TCR sequence derives from a human donor in a cohort sampled during active COVID-19. The sequenced material came from peripheral blood. The V call is TRBV7-2, the J call TRBJ2-4, with 8 bases identical to TRBD2. The CDR3 DNA is TGTGCCAGCAGCTTAAGCCAAGGCGGGGGGAAAAACATTCAGTACTTC. Translating gives CASSLSQGGGKNIQYF.